One and the same sample provided the 5 T cell receptor beta chains below, sequenced in a study of Tregs in tolerant kidney transplant recipients. Sequenced by immunoSEQ multiplex PCR; TCRdb stores in-frame clones only, minus some. The table lists nearly 15,000 clones. The nonmyeloablative bone marrow transplants came from related graft donors, with transient mixed chimerism. Sample: CD4+ T cells from blood (PBMCs), taken 12 months after the transplant. The receptors here all came from a human patient who received a combined kidney and bone marrow transplant. Some T cells may be transferred from the graft donor.

For this clone: The DNA ends 3 residues before the CDR3 does, and the rest of the CDR3 is filled in from the germline J gene. V usage is TRBV3-1 (or the pseudogene TRBV3-2) and J usage is TRBJ2-3; tentative D call: TRBD2 (5 bases). Trimming removed 4 bases at V and 5 bases at J, with 10 bases between. This CDR3 has 13 amino acids. The germline V gene encodes CDR1 LGHDT and CDR2 YNNKEL (reference sequence). The DNA read from the CDR3 is TGTGCCAGCAGCCTCGCAACTAGAGATACG. This codes for CASSLATRDT. The entire CDR3 protein is CASSLATRDTQYF.

Details on this clone: The read comes to an end 3 residues before the CDR3 does, leaving the germline J gene to fill in the end. V usage is TRBV7-3 and J usage is TRBJ2-3, with 7 bases that match TRBD2. CDR3 length: 14 residues. Trimming at V came to 1 base and at J to 4 bases, leaving 2 bases not matched to a gene. The germline gives CDR1 SGHTA, CDR2 FQGTGA. CDR3 region: CASSLSLAADTQYF. CDR3 DNA, as far as it was read: TGTGCCAGCAGCTTAAGTCTAGCGGCAGATACG.

On this clone: The read falls 3 residues short of the CDR3 end, and the missing part is taken from the germline J gene. This chain uses TRBV30 with TRBJ2-7; possibly TRBD1 for D (6 bases). V dropped 4 bases and J dropped 6 bases, with 10 bases sitting between them. The germline CDR1 and CDR2 sequences are GTSNPN and SVGIG (reference sequence). There are 11 residues in the CDR3. The covered CDR3 bases are TGTGCCTGGACAGGGGAAGGCGAG. Its protein is CAWTGEGE. In full, the CDR3 reads CAWTGEGEQYF. The whole variable domain, remainder taken from reference TRBV30 and TRBJ2-7, is SQTIHQWPATLVQPVGSPLSLECTVEGTSNPNLYWYRQAAGRGLQLLFYSVGIGQISSEVPQNLSASRPQDRQFILSSKKLLLSDSGFYLCAWTGEGEQYFGPGTRLTVT.

Notes on this clone: Coverage ceases 3 residues before the CDR3 finishes, and the germline J gene fills in the end. This chain joins TRBV18 and TRBJ1-1, with unresolved D. V lost 3 bases to trimming and J lost 0 bases, with 23 bases between them. The CDR3 spans 19 residues. CDR1 and CDR2 (germline): KGHSH, LQKENI. The CDR3 bases that were read are TGTGCCAGCTCACCTTTCGTCGTTGGAGGGCTCGCCTTGAACACTGAA. This encodes CASSPFVVGGLALNTE. The whole CDR3 protein reads CASSPFVVGGLALNTEAFF.

Of note for this clone: The read terminates 3 residues ahead of where the CDR3 ends, so the germline J gene completes it. The rearrangement joins TRBV29-1 to TRBJ1-2; 7 bases line up with TRBD1. CDR1 and CDR2 (germline): SQVTM, ANQGSEA. V dropped 5 bases and J dropped 6; count of bases not matched to a gene: 6. This CDR3 contains 12 residues. The CDR3 loop is CSVWTGSDGYTF. The part of the CDR3 DNA that was read is TGCAGCGTTTGGACAGGTTCGGATGGC.